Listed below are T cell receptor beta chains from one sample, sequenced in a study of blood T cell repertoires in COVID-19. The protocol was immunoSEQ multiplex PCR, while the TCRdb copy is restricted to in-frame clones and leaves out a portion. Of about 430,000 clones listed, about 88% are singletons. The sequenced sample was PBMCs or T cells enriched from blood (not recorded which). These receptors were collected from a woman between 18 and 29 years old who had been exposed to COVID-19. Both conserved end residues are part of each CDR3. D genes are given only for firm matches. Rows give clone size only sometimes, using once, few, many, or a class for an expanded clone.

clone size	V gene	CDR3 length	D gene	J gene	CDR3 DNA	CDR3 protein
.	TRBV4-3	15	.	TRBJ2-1	TGCGCCAGCAGCCAAGCCCGGGACACTGGCAATGAGCAGTTCTTC	CASSQARDTGNEQFF
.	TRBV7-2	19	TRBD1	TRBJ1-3	TGTGCCAGCAGCTGGTACACGGGACAGGGTAGTAATTCTGGAAACACCATATATTTT	CASSWYTGQGSNSGNTIYF
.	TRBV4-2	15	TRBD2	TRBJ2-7	TGTGCCAGCAGCCAAGCGGCGGGGGTATCCTACGAGCAGTACTTC	CASSQAAGVSYEQYF
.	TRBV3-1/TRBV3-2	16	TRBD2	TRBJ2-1	TGTGCCAGCAGCCAAGAGAGACTAGCGGATACTAATGAGCAGTTCTTC	CASSQERLADTNEQFF
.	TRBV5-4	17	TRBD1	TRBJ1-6	TGTGCCAGCAGCTTAGGGACAGCCTACAGGAGTTATTCACCCCTCCACTTT	CASSLGTAYRSYSPLHF
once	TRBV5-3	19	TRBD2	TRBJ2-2	TGTGCCAGAAGCCCGAGAGGACTAGCGGGAGGGTGGGACACCGGGGAGCTGTTTTTT	CARSPRGLAGGWDTGELFF
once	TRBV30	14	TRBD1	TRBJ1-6	TGTGCCTGGTCCCAACAGGGGTTTGGTTCACCCCTCCACTTT	CAWSQQGFGSPLHF
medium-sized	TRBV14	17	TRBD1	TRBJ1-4	TGTGCCAGCAGCCAAAGCCTTCCGACAGGGCCCGGTGAAAAACTGTTTTTT	CASSQSLPTGPGEKLFF
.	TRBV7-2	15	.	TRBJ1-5	TGTGCCAGCAGTTCAAAGTGGGGAGGGAATCAGCCCCAGCATTTT	CASSSKWGGNQPQHF
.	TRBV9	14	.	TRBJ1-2	TGTGCCAGCAGCGTAGTAGGGGGGGACTATGGCTACACCTTC	CASSVVGGDYGYTF
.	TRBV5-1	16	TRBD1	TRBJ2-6	TGCGCCAGCAGCCATGGGACAGGGGAAGGGGCCAACGTCCTGACTTTC	CASSHGTGEGANVLTF
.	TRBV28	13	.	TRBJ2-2	TGTGCCAGCAGTTTCTTTCGGACCGGGGAGCTGTTTTTT	CASSFFRTGELFF
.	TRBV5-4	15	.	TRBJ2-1	TGTGCCAGCAGCACCGAGCTAGGGACATTCAATGAGCAGTTCTTC	CASSTELGTFNEQFF
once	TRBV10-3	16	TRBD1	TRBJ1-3	TGTGCCATCAGTGAGGGGGGACAGAGCCTCGGAAACACCATATATTTT	CAISEGGQSLGNTIYF
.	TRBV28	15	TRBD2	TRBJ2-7	TGTGCCAGCAGTTTGCGGATTCTAGCGGGATACGAGCAGTACTTC	CASSLRILAGYEQYF
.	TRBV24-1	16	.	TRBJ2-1	TGTGCCACCAGTGATTTTAGGGCAGACAGGCGAAATGAGCAGTTCTTC	CATSDFRADRRNEQFF
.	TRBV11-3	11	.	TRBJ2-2	TGTGCCAGCAGCCTGACCGGGGAGCTGTTTTTT	CASSLTGELFF
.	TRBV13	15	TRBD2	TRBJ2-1	TGTGCCAGCAGCTCTCGACTAGCGAGGAACAATGAGCAGTTCTTC	CASSSRLARNNEQFF
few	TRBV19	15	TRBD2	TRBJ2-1	TGTGCCAGTAGTAATCTAGCGGGAGGGCCGAATGAGCAGTTCTTC	CASSNLAGGPNEQFF
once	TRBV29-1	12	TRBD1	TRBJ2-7	TGCAGCGGCGGGACAGGGTCGTCCGAGCAGTACTTC	CSGGTGSSEQYF
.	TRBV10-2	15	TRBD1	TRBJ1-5	TGCGCCAGCAGCAGCTTGAGACAGGGAAGTCAGCCCCAGCATTTT	CASSSLRQGSQPQHF
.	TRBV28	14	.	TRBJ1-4	TGTGCCAGCAGTTTAGGAGGGGAGGAGGGAAAACTGTTTTTT	CASSLGGEEGKLFF
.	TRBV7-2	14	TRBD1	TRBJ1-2	TGTGCCAGCAGCTCGGGACAGGGGAACTATGGCTACACCTTC	CASSSGQGNYGYTF
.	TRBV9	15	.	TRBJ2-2	TGTGCCAGCAGCGTAGATGGGAAGCGGTCCGGGGAGCTGTTTTTT	CASSVDGKRSGELFF
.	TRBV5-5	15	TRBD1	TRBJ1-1	TGTGCCAGCAGGGATATATGGACAGGGGGGACTGAAGCTTTCTTT	CASRDIWTGGTEAFF
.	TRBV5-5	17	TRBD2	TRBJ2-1	TGTGCCAGCAGCTTGGCTCCTAGCGGGAGCTTAGGCAATGAGCAGTTCTTC	CASSLAPSGSLGNEQFF
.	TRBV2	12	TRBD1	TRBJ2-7	TGTGCCAGCAGTGGACAGGGGTACGAGCAGTACTTC	CASSGQGYEQYF
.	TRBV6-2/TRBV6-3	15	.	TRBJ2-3	TGTGCCAGCAGTAGCCAGGGCTTTAGCACAGATACGCAGTATTTT	CASSSQGFSTDTQYF
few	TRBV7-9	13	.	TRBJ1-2	TGTGCCAGCAGCTTGGGGCTCCTCTATGGCTACACCTTC	CASSLGLLYGYTF
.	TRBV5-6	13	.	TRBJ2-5	TGTGCCAGCAGCTTTAGGGGGGGAGAGACCCAGTACTTC	CASSFRGGETQYF
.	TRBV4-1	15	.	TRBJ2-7	TGCGCCAGCAGCCAAGGAAGCGGTCAGGCCTACGAGCAGTACTTC	CASSQGSGQAYEQYF
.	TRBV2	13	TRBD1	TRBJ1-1	TGTGCCAGAACTACAGGGGGATACACTGAAGCTTTCTTT	CARTTGGYTEAFF
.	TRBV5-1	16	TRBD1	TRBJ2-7	TGCGCCAGCAGCTATTCCGGGACAGGGGGCGGCTACGAGCAGTACTTC	CASSYSGTGGGYEQYF
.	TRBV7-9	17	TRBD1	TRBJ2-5	TGTGCCAGCAGCTTACGTCAAATCCGGGACAGACAAGAGACCCAGTACTTC	CASSLRQIRDRQETQYF
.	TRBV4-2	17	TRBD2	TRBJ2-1	TGTGCCAGCAGCCAAGATTCTAGCGGGGCTACCTACAATGAGCAGTTCTTC	CASSQDSSGATYNEQFF
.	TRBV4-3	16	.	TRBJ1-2	TGCGCCAGCAGCCAAGATGGGAGACGAGCTAACTATGGCTACACCTTC	CASSQDGRRANYGYTF
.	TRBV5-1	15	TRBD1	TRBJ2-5	TGCGCCAGCAGCTTGGGGCAGGGGGTAATAGAGACCCAGTACTTC	CASSLGQGVIETQYF
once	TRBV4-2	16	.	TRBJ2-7	TGTGCCAGCAGCCCCTCCCTAGTGGGTCCGGCCTACGAGCAGTACTTC	CASSPSLVGPAYEQYF
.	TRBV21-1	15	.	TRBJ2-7	TGTGCCAGCAGCAAAGGAACAGGGGCGTCCTACGAGCAGTACTTC	CASSKGTGASYEQYF
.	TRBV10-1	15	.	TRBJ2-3	TGCGCCAGCAGTGAAATCGGGAGTGCTTCAGATACGCAGTATTTT	CASSEIGSASDTQYF
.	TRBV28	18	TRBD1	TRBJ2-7	TGTGCCAGCAGTTTACCCAAATTTCTCGGACAGGGAGACTACGAGCAGTACTTC	CASSLPKFLGQGDYEQYF
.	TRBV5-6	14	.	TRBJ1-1	TGTGCCAGCGCCCCGGGGGGGCTGAACACTGAAGCTTTCTTT	CASAPGGLNTEAFF
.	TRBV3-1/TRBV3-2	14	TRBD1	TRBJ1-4	TGTGCCAGCAGCCGACAGGGGGCGGTTGAAAAACTGTTTTTT	CASSRQGAVEKLFF
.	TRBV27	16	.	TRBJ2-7	TGTGCCAGCAGTTTAAAACCCCCGGGACAACCCTACGAGCAGTACTTC	CASSLKPPGQPYEQYF
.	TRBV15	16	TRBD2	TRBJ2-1	TGTGCCACCAGCAGGGGACTAGTGGGGAGGTACAATGAGCAGTTCTTC	CATSRGLVGRYNEQFF
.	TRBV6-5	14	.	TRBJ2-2	TGTGCCAGCAGGGGGACTGGAGGGACCGGGGAGCTGTTTTTT	CASRGTGGTGELFF
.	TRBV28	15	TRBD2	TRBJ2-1	TGTGCCAGCAGTTTAGCACTAGCGGGAGTCGAGGAGCAGTTCTTC	CASSLALAGVEEQFF
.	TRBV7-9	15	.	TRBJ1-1	TGTGCCAGCAGCTTCGCAGGACCCAGGGGCACTGAAGCTTTCTTT	CASSFAGPRGTEAFF
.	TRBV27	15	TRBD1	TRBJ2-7	TGTGCCAGCAGTTTATTAGGGACAGGGGGCGACGAGCAGTACTTC	CASSLLGTGGDEQYF
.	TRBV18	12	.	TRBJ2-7	TGTGCCAGCTCACCACAGAGCGGCGAGCAGTACTTC	CASSPQSGEQYF
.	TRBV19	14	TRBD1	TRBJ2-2	TGTGCCAGTAGTCAGGGGGCAGGCACCGGGGAGCTGTTTTTT	CASSQGAGTGELFF
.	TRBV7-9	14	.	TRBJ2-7	TGTGCCAGCAGCTTGCCGGTCAGGGGCCACGAGCAGTACTTC	CASSLPVRGHEQYF
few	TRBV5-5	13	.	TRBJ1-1	TGTGCCAGCAGCTTGGAATCATACACTGAAGCTTTCTTT	CASSLESYTEAFF
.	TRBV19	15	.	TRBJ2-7	TGTGCCAGTAGATCACAGGGTGGTATGAGCTACGAGCAGTACTTC	CASRSQGGMSYEQYF
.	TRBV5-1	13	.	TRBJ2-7	TGCGCCAGCAGCCCCTCCGGCTCCTACGAGCAGTACTTC	CASSPSGSYEQYF
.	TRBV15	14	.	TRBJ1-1	TGTGCCACCAGCAGTATCAGGGAAAACACTGAAGCTTTCTTT	CATSSIRENTEAFF
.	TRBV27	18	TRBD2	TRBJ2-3	TGTGCCAGCAGTTTCCACAGTAGCGGGAGGAGGGGCACAGATACGCAGTATTTT	CASSFHSSGRRGTDTQYF
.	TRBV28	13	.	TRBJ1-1	TGTGCCAGCAGTTCGACAGATAACACTGAAGCTTTCTTT	CASSSTDNTEAFF
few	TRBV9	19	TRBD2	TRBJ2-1	TGTGCCAGCAGCGTAGGGGCAGCGGGGCACCAAAGCTCCTACAATGAGCAGTTCTTC	CASSVGAAGHQSSYNEQFF
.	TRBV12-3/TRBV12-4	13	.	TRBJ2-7	TGTACCAGCAGTTTCGGGGGGCTCTACGAGCAGTACTTC	CTSSFGGLYEQYF